This TCR beta chain was identified in a study of a mutant IDH1 vaccine in newly diagnosed glioma (dated by TCRdb to the early 2020s). As for the study more broadly: Across visits V03 through V10, patients got a total of eight vaccinations, given in weeks 1, 3, 5, 7, 11, 15, 19 and 23. In the chemotherapy-containing groups, vaccination started alongside temozolomide cycles, whereas in patients who had radiotherapy alone it started 4-6 weeks after radiotherapy. Of the roughly 34 treated patients, approximately 62% were male and 37.5% were female, and the mean age was approximately 40 years. Before enrollment, patients had received standard therapy of radiotherapy alone, temozolomide alone, or radiochemotherapy with temozolomide; most received the combination. Six visits were used for peripheral blood collection: V03 (baseline), V05, V07, V10, V12 and V13. Longitudinal TCRB deep sequencing was done for about two dozen treated patients, wherever samples were available for exploratory analyses. Findings and caveats that apply to the study as a whole: Vaccine-induced immune responses across multiple MHC alleles were detected in 90% to 95% of patients. According to the authors, sample limitations meant that analyses of patient blood samples could not be reproduced. Pseudoprogression seemed to be unrelated to changes in the top peripheral T cell clonotypes found by TCRB sequencing. Selection of PBMC samples for TCRB deep sequencing was based on availability.

Worth noting for this clone: What this receptor recognizes is not known. Per-base qualities were not stored, and no clone one base away is much larger.

The junction carries 11 bases between V and J, which are trimmed by 6 bases and 5 bases respectively. Reading the germline V gene gives CDR1 SQVTM and CDR2 ANQGSEA. The CDR3 numbers 12 residues from cysteine through phenylalanine. The sequence is cut down to CDR3 DNA, 36 bases in frame from base 1. The time point label on this specimen signifies: week 11, during vaccination. Each vaccine dose, consisting of 300 ug of a 20-mer mutant IDH1 peptide in Montanide, was administered subcutaneously with topical imiquimod. Donors had newly diagnosed WHO grade 3 or 4 IDH1-mutant astrocytomas with loss of nuclear ATRX. The samples were drawn from NOA16, a multicentre, single-arm, open-label phase I trial in Germany that tested a mutant IDH1 peptide vaccine in humans for the first time. The DNeasy Blood and Tissue Kit was used to extract genomic DNA from EDTA blood for TCRB sequencing. The receptor library was made with the immunoSEQ multiplex PCR assay. The hsTCRB Kit was used according to the manufacturer's protocol to amplify rearranged TCR beta chain sequences. TCRB libraries were sequenced on an Illumina MiSeq. Under the source paper's analysis protocol: Demultiplexing, trimming and gene mapping were performed with the kit vendor's proprietary platform. TCRdb stores this immuneACCESS table with in-frame sequences only. Part of the clones is absent; in the studies checked, under half of the shortfall reflects unresolved V genes, and no reason is known for the rest. The DNA gave D and trimming, while V, J and clone size come from that table. This sample comprises fewer than 35,000 clones, 78% of them detected only once. Roughly 22% of the sample comes from the top ten.

The sample here was PBMCs, taken from a glioma patient whose treatment included an IDH1 peptide vaccine. The receptor's source is a man between 25 and 39 years old with glioma. The receptor chain draws on TRBV29-1 and TRBJ2-1; TRBD2 might be the D gene, on 6 matching bases. Here is the DNA: TGCAGCGTGGTACTAGCCAACAATGAGCAGTTCTTC. Translation gives CSVVLANNEQFF.